Following are 20 T cell receptor beta chains from one sample sequenced in a study of blood T cell repertoires in COVID-19. Assay: immunoSEQ multiplex PCR; the TCRdb copy retains only in-frame clones and omits some. The sample shows tens of thousands of clones, about four fifths of them seen only once. Sample: peripheral blood. The source is a woman of 80 years or more with acute or convalescent COVID-19.

The CDR3 reads CASSENRIGSPLHF. The CDR3 DNA reads as TGTGCCAGTAGTGAGAACAGAATTGGTTCACCCCTCCACTTT. The chain has TRBV19 and TRBJ1-6; no definite D call. The CDR3 runs 14 residues. Germline V gives CDR1 LNHDA, CDR2 SQIVND (reference sequence). The V gene lost 5 bases and the J gene lost 9 bases, with 14 bases spanning the gap.

Comment on this clone: Distinct nucleotide sequences in the sample also encode this CDR3. The rearrangement links TRBV19 to TRBJ1-1, with D uncertain. Germline loops: CDR1 LNHDA, CDR2 SQIVND (reference sequence). This CDR3 region has 14 residues. The ends were cut back, 3 bases at V and 1 base at J, with 9 bases in the middle. The CDR3 here is CASSIGGRNTEAFF. Written as DNA, the CDR3 is TGTGCCAGTAGTATCGGAGGCCGGAACACTGAAGCTTTCTTT.

This chain joins TRBV24-1 and TRBJ1-1; 11 positions match TRBD1. Per the germline V gene, CDR1 is KGHDR and CDR2 is SFDVKD. V trimming: 7 bases; J trimming: 3 bases; junction bases outside the gene matches: 15. The CDR3 loop spans 18 amino acids. As DNA, the CDR3 is TGTGCCACCAGCGCCAACCATCGGACAGGGGGCGTCGACACTGAAGCTTTCTTT. Encoded protein: CATSANHRTGGVDTEAFF.

The V gene is TRBV7-8, the J gene TRBJ1-2; 8 positions agree with TRBD1. Germline V CDR1 and CDR2: SGHVS, FQNEAQ. The junction had 12 bases not matched to a gene; V was cut back by 5 bases and J by 7 bases. The CDR3 is made up of 15 amino acids. CDR3 sequence reads: CASSPQRGQAAGYTF. In DNA form, the CDR3 reads TGTGCCAGCAGCCCCCAACGGGGACAGGCAGCTGGCTACACCTTC.

This chain's CDR3 is CATSRDFRRGPNEGAGELFF. The CDR3 nucleotides are TGTGCCACCAGCAGAGATTTTCGCAGGGGGCCGAACGAAGGGGCCGGGGAGCTGTTTTTT. This chain joins TRBV15 and TRBJ2-2; 8 positions match TRBD1. CDR1 and CDR2 (germline): LNHNV, YYDKDF (reference sequence). V shed 0 bases, J shed 6 bases, and the junction held 18 bases outside the gene matches. This CDR3 contains 20 residues.

The CDR3 sequence: CASTKTAMNTEAFF. DNA for the CDR3: TGTGCCAGCACCAAGACAGCGATGAACACTGAAGCTTTCTTT. This chain joins TRBV5-4 and TRBJ1-1, with a tentative D call TRBD1 (5 bases). The length of the CDR3 is 14 residues. Germline V CDR1 and CDR2: SGHNT, YYREEE (reference sequence). Trimming shortened V by 6 bases and J by 0 bases, and 12 bases separated the two germline ends.

The chain uses TRBV28 and TRBJ2-7; the D is unclear. Between the trimmed V and J ends, which lost 2 bases and 6 bases, there was a span of 11 bases. CDR3 length equals 13 residues. Germline CDR1 MDHEN, CDR2 SYDVKM. CDR3 amino acids: CASSLPQSREQYF. In nucleotides, the CDR3 is TGTGCCAGCAGTTTACCTCAGTCCCGCGAGCAGTACTTC.

V and J are TRBV7-3 and TRBJ2-5, with 11 bases aligning to TRBD1. V lost 2 bases to trimming and J lost 5 bases; unmatched junction nucleotides: 4. This CDR3 comprises 15 residues. Germline CDR1 is SGHTA and CDR2 is FQGTGA. The CDR3 reads CASSLDGQGAETQYF. CDR3 nucleotides: TGTGCCAGCAGCTTAGACGGACAGGGGGCTGAGACCCAGTACTTC. The full variable domain, its missing parts supplied by reference TRBV7-3 and TRBJ2-5, is GAGVSQTPSNKVTEKGKYVELRCDPISGHTALYWYRQSLGQGPEFLIYFQGTGAADDSGLPNDRFFAVRPEGSVSTLKIQRTERGDSAVYLCASSLDGQGAETQYFGPGTRLLVL.

Note on this clone: Within the sample, other DNA sequences also encode this same CDR3. The J gene is TRBJ1-5, the V gene TRBV29-1; 8 bases are a match to TRBD1. The junction had 0 bases not matched to a gene; V was cut back by 4 bases and J by 1 base. Germline V gene lookup returns CDR1 SQVTM and CDR2 ANQGSEA. This CDR3 contains 13 residues. CDR3 coding DNA: TGCAGCGTTGGACAGGGGAGCAATCAGCCCCAGCATTTT. It specifies CSVGQGSNQPQHF.

The chain recombines TRBV7-9 with TRBJ2-5; no firm D call. CDR1 and CDR2 from the germline V gene are SEHNR and FQNEAQ (reference sequence). Between the trimmed V and J ends, which lost 4 bases and 1 base, there was a span of 7 bases. CDR3 size: 13 residues. The CDR3 protein is CASSSSGQETQYF. Here the CDR3 DNA reads TGTGCCAGCAGCTCGTCGGGCCAAGAGACCCAGTACTTC. Full variable domain (outside the CDR3, taken from reference TRBV7-9 and TRBJ2-5): DTGVSQNPRHKITKRGQNVTFRCDPISEHNRLYWYRQTLGQGPEFLTYFQNEAQLEKSRLLSDRFSAERPKGSFSTLEIQRTEQGDSAMYLCASSSSGQETQYFGPGTRLLVL.

The V call is TRBV5-1, the J call TRBJ2-5; 7 bases line up with TRBD2. V shed 0 bases, J shed 2 bases, and the junction held 4 bases outside the gene matches. The CDR3 sequence is 15 residues long. Germline lookup yields CDR1 SGHRS and CDR2 YFSETQ. CDR3 DNA: TGCGCCAGCAGCTTGGGAGGGACTACTCAAGAGACCCAGTACTTC. The encoded protein is CASSLGGTTQETQYF.

The chain is built from TRBV4-1 and TRBJ1-4; D is undetermined. The germline V gene has CDR1 MGHRA and CDR2 YSYEKL. Trimming left V 0 bases short and J 0 bases short, with 8 bases between. CDR3 length: 16 residues. The CDR3 DNA is TGCGCCAGCAGCCAAGATCAGGCTGCAACTAATGAAAAACTGTTTTTT. It codes for CASSQDQAATNEKLFF.

V and J are TRBV6-5 and TRBJ1-2, with D hard to call. Germline V gives CDR1 MNHEY, CDR2 SVGAGI. The CDR3 covers 14 residues. Trimming took 2 bases from V and 4 from J, leaving 11 bases between them. The CDR3 sequence: CASSYTQEGYGYTF. The DNA of the CDR3 is TGTGCCAGCAGTTACACTCAAGAGGGCTATGGCTACACCTTC.

The chain recombines TRBV3-1 (or the pseudogene TRBV3-2) with TRBJ1-5; D not resolved. Deletions cut 1 base from V and 1 base from J, with 17 bases between. From germline, CDR1 is LGHDT and CDR2 YNNKEL (reference sequence). The CDR3 sequence is 18 residues long. As DNA, the CDR3 is TGTGCCAGCAGCCAAGTCCGAACAGACGTTTCGAGCAATCAGCCCCAGCATTTT. The encoded protein is CASSQVRTDVSSNQPQHF.

This chain connects TRBV7-2 to TRBJ2-1; TRBD2 matches at 7 bases. J lost 7 bases, V lost 7 bases, and 16 bases had no gene match. CDR1 and CDR2 (germline): SGHTA, FQGNSA. This CDR3 is 16 amino acids long. CDR3 amino acids: CASTPREHPGGNEQFF. As DNA, the CDR3 is TGTGCCAGCACCCCCAGGGAGCATCCCGGGGGGAATGAGCAGTTCTTC.

The V gene is TRBV19, the J gene TRBJ1-2; 10 nucleotides agree with TRBD1. Germline V lookup: CDR1 LNHDA, CDR2 SQIVND (reference sequence). The ends lost 3 bases at V and 6 bases at J; junction bases unmatched: 4. This CDR3 region has 14 residues. CDR3 nucleotide sequence: TGTGCCAGTAGTATTATGGACAGGGGGGATGGCTACACCTTC. It translates to CASSIMDRGDGYTF.

The gene calls are TRBV30 and TRBJ1-6; D unclear. Germline CDR1 GTSNPN, CDR2 SVGIG (reference sequence). The CDR3 runs to 13 residues. V lost 4 bases to trimming and J lost 7 bases, with 11 bases between them. The CDR3 DNA follows: TGTGCCTGGACCCTACCTTGGAATTCACCCCTCCACTTT. Translated: CAWTLPWNSPLHF. Drawing the rest from reference TRBV30 and TRBJ1-6, the complete variable domain is SQTIHQWPATLVQPVGSPLSLECTVEGTSNPNLYWYRQAAGRGLQLLFYSVGIGQISSEVPQNLSASRPQDRQFILSSKKLLLSDSGFYLCAWTLPWNSPLHFGNGTRLTVT.

The chain couples TRBV29-1 to TRBJ1-2; 11 bases align to TRBD1. The CDR3 runs 15 residues. The trim removed 2 bases at V and 5 bases at J, leaving 7 bases unmatched. Germline lookup yields CDR1 SQVTM and CDR2 ANQGSEA. The CDR3 is CSVELAGTGGYGYTF. The CDR3 DNA reads as TGCAGCGTTGAACTGGCAGGGACAGGGGGGTATGGCTACACCTTC.

The chain recombines TRBV10-2 with TRBJ1-2; 9 bases map to TRBD1. The CDR3 extends over 14 amino acids. CDR1 and CDR2 from the germline V gene are WSHSY and SAAADI. The J segment lost 8 bases and the V segment lost 7 bases, leaving 11 bases of the junction unmatched. This chain's CDR3 is CASTETRDRVGYTF. The CDR3 nucleotides read TGCGCCAGCACCGAGACGAGGGACAGGGTAGGCTACACCTTC.

V gene TRBV5-5 combines with J gene TRBJ2-1; maybe TRBD1 (5 bases). CDR1 is SGHKS, CDR2 YYEKEE, per germline (reference sequence). The CDR3 loop spans 17 amino acids. The germline V and J ends were trimmed by 0 bases and 10 bases, with 23 bases remaining between them. Here the CDR3 reads CASSLGSGHYRQEEQFF. CDR3 coding DNA: TGTGCCAGCAGCTTGGGCTCAGGACACTATCGTCAGGAGGAGCAGTTCTTC. Supplemented by reference TRBV5-5 and TRBJ2-1, the full variable domain reads DAGVTQSPTHLIKTRGQQVTLRCSPISGHKSVSWYQQVLGQGPQFIFQYYEKEERGRGNFPDRFSARQFPNYSSELNVNALLLGDSALYLCASSLGSGHYRQEEQFFGPGTRLTVL.